One and the same sample provided the 29 T cell receptor beta chains below, sequenced in a study of identical twins. TCRdb re-called the 5' RACE reads with MiXCR, one entry per CDR3 protein. The table includes approximately 300,000 distinct CDR3 sequences, roughly 9.7% detected once. This sample was also put to use in a study of yellow fever vaccine responses in identical twins.

Sequenced material: CD8+ T cells sorted from blood. These TCRs come from a woman under 30 in good health.

The V and J genes are TRBV7-8 and TRBJ1-2; 10 bases map to TRBD1. Unmatched junction bases numbered 6, after V lost 5 bases and J lost 3 bases. The CDR3 has 15 residues. CDR1 SGHVS and CDR2 FQNEAQ come from the germline V gene. The CDR3, as DNA: TGTGCCAGCAGCGACCAGACAGGGGGCTACTATGGCTACACCTTC. Encoded protein: CASSDQTGGYYGYTF.

This clonotype was seen at least ten times. This chain links TRBV11-2 with TRBJ2-5; 7 nucleotides align to TRBD1. Germline loops: CDR1 SGHAT, CDR2 FQNNGV. V gave up 6 bases and J gave up 1 base; unmatched junction bases: 8. The CDR3 is made up of 15 amino acids. The CDR3 reads CASSRDRSFQETQYF. Written as DNA, the CDR3 is TGTGCCAGCAGTCGGGACAGAAGTTTCCAAGAGACCCAGTACTTC.

This clonotype was counted ten times or more. In DNA form, the CDR3 reads TGCGCCAGCAGCCAAGATCGCAGCTACGAGCAGTACTTC. Encoded protein: CASSQDRSYEQYF. The chain employs TRBV4-3 and TRBJ2-7, with unresolved D. The CDR3 has 13 residues. V dropped 0 bases and J dropped 3 bases, with 6 bases sitting between them. Germline lookup yields CDR1 LGHNA and CDR2 YSLEER.

At least ten counts were recorded for this clonotype. V is TRBV7-9 and J is TRBJ2-7; D is unresolved. Germline V CDR1 and CDR2: SEHNR, FQNEAQ (reference sequence). The CDR3 sequence is 13 residues long. The V gene lost 4 bases and the J gene lost 0 bases, with 7 bases spanning the gap. CDR3 amino acids: CASSSLTSYEQYF. The DNA of the CDR3 is TGTGCCAGCAGCTCCCTGACCTCCTACGAGCAGTACTTC.

This clonotype occurred many times. The V call is TRBV29-1, the J call TRBJ2-1; D gene ambiguous. This CDR3 spans 11 amino acids. Germline lookup yields CDR1 SQVTM and CDR2 ANQGSEA. Trimming cost V 8 bases and J 6 bases, with 11 bases left between them. The CDR3 here is CSPANLNEQFF. CDR3 nucleotide sequence: TGCAGCCCTGCCAACCTCAATGAGCAGTTCTTC.

This clonotype appeared many times. This rearrangement joins TRBV27 to TRBJ2-3, with 9 positions matching TRBD2. J lost 3 bases, V lost 11 bases, and 6 bases had no gene match. Germline lookup yields CDR1 MNHEY and CDR2 SMNVEV (reference sequence). The CDR3 spans 13 residues. The CDR3 loop reads CACSGRGTDTQYF. For the CDR3, the DNA is TGTGCCTGTAGCGGGAGAGGTACAGATACGCAGTATTTT.

This chain connects TRBV27 to TRBJ2-6; D not certain. Trimming stripped 4 bases from V and 2 bases from J, with 6 bases between. Germline loops: CDR1 MNHEY, CDR2 SMNVEV (reference sequence). This CDR3 is 14 amino acids long. In DNA, the CDR3 is TGTGCCAGCAGTTCCAGGACTGGGGCCAACGTCCTGACTTTC. Translated, it gives CASSSRTGANVLTF.

This clonotype showed up many times. CDR3 region: CSARLAIEGNEQFF. In DNA form, the CDR3 reads TGCAGTGCTAGACTAGCGATTGAGGGGAATGAGCAGTTCTTC. The chain carries TRBV20-1 and TRBJ2-1; weak D call: TRBD2 (6 bases). The V gene lost 2 bases and the J gene lost 7 bases, with 15 bases spanning the gap. CDR1 and CDR2 (germline): DFQATT, SNEGSKA (reference sequence). CDR3 size: 14 residues.

This clonotype was counted many times. J is TRBJ2-7 and V is TRBV4-1; the D gene could be TRBD1 or TRBD2 (5 bases each). Germline V gene lookup returns CDR1 MGHRA and CDR2 YSYEKL. Trimming pared 1 base from V and 2 bases from J, leaving 15 bases between. The CDR3 has 16 residues. CDR3 amino acids: CASSQVGTKPPYEQYF. DNA of the CDR3: TGCGCCAGCAGCCAAGTAGGGACCAAGCCCCCCTACGAGCAGTACTTC.

This clonotype was seen a few times. The chain carries TRBV7-2 and TRBJ2-7, with D hard to call. CDR1 SGHTA and CDR2 FQGNSA come from the germline V gene. The V end was cut by 4 bases, the J end by 7 bases, with 8 bases between. The CDR3 is 11 residues long. The DNA of the CDR3 is TGTGCCAGCAGCTACTCCTTAGAGCAGTACTTC. It yields the protein CASSYSLEQYF.

There are many counts of this clonotype. J is TRBJ2-3 and V is TRBV7-3; no clear D gene. The V gene's germline CDR1 is SGHTA and CDR2 FQGTGA. V lost 6 bases and J 1 base, leaving 8 bases between the germline ends. The CDR3 is 13 residues long. CDR3 region: CASRPAGTDTQYF. The CDR3 coding sequence is TGTGCCAGCAGGCCAGCCGGCACAGATACGCAGTATTTT.

As concerns this clonotype: The junction and the germline gene differ at one end; a read error may be behind it. The genes are TRBV7-9 and TRBJ2-1, with TRBD2 matching over 11 bases. CDR1 SEHNR and CDR2 FQNEAQ come from the germline V gene (reference sequence). The CDR3 runs 16 residues. CDR3 protein: CASSHVSGGAHNAQFF. The CDR3 bases are TGTGCCAGCAGCCACGTTAGCGGGGGGGCCCACAATGCGCAGTTCTTC.

This clonotype was detected a few times. CDR3 region: CASMGAGEPSTDTQYF. CDR3 DNA: TGTGCCAGCATGGGGGCGGGGGAACCTAGCACAGATACGCAGTATTTT. The chain carries TRBV6-1 and TRBJ2-3, with D tentatively TRBD2 (7 bases). The CDR3 spans 16 residues. Germline lookup yields CDR1 MNHNS and CDR2 SASEGT. Trimming pared 7 bases from V and 0 bases from J, leaving 17 bases between.

The chain employs TRBV7-8 and TRBJ2-5; tentatively, D is TRBD2 (6 bases). The ends were cut back, 2 bases at V and 1 base at J, with 14 bases in the middle. The CDR3 is 16 amino acids. Germline loops: CDR1 SGHVS, CDR2 FQNEAQ. CDR3 sequence reads: CASSLTGWGVQETQYF. In nucleotides, the CDR3 is TGTGCCAGCAGCTTAACGGGATGGGGGGTCCAAGAGACCCAGTACTTC.

This clonotype was counted only a few times. The J gene is TRBJ1-1, the V gene TRBV27; D remains unclear. The ends were cut back, 5 bases at V and 1 base at J, with 14 bases in the middle. This CDR3 spans 15 amino acids. Germline CDR1 and CDR2: MNHEY and SMNVEV (reference sequence). The CDR3 loop reads CASSPRRHKNTEAFF. The CDR3 nucleotides are TGTGCCAGCAGTCCCCGGAGACATAAGAACACTGAAGCTTTCTTT.

This clonotype showed up many times. This sequence joins TRBV7-9 and TRBJ2-1, with D possibly being TRBD1 (6 bases). The CDR3 length is 15 residues. CDR1 is SEHNR, CDR2 FQNEAQ, per germline (reference sequence). Deletions cut 4 bases from V and 1 base from J, with 11 bases between. The CDR3 nucleotides read TGTGCCAGCAGCTCCCGAACAGGGTCCTACAATGAGCAGTTCTTC. Translation: CASSSRTGSYNEQFF.

This clonotype was picked up a small number of times. The chain is built from TRBV7-8 and TRBJ2-2; tentative D call: TRBD2 (5 bases). The CDR3 is 16 residues long. Trimming removed 3 bases at V and 0 bases at J, with 11 bases between. Germline V CDR1 and CDR2: SGHVS, FQNEAQ. Here the CDR3 DNA reads TGTGCCAGCAGCTTTTTCCGGGAAACGAACACCGGGGAGCTGTTTTTT. Its protein product is CASSFFRETNTGELFF.

This clonotype was seen only a few times. The chain links TRBV9 to TRBJ2-7; 11 bases are shared with TRBD2. V dropped 3 bases and J dropped 3; count of bases not matched to a gene: 2. CDR1 and CDR2 from the germline V gene are SGDLS and YYNGEE. The CDR3 is 14 residues long. CDR3 coding DNA: TGTGCCAGCAGCGATGGGACTAGCGGCTACGAGCAGTACTTC. It codes for CASSDGTSGYEQYF.

The chain joins TRBV4-3 to TRBJ2-1, with D unclear. The V end was cut by 0 bases, the J end by 5 bases, with 17 bases between. CDR1 LGHNA and CDR2 YSLEER come from the germline V gene. The CDR3 totals 17 residues. CDR3 amino acids: CASSQDPHSTTHNEQFF. CDR3 DNA: TGCGCCAGCAGCCAAGATCCCCACTCGACCACCCACAATGAGCAGTTCTTC.

This clonotype was found many times. The chain has TRBV7-9 and TRBJ2-5; 9 bases align to TRBD2. CDR1 is SEHNR and CDR2 is FQNEAQ in the germline V gene (reference sequence). The CDR3 contains 15 residues. V shed 5 bases and J 5 bases; nucleotides not matched to a gene: 9. The CDR3 bases are TGTGCCAGCAGCACGGCGCTAGCGGGAATGGAGACCCAGTACTTC. Translated: CASSTALAGMETQYF.

V and J are TRBV18 and TRBJ2-7, with D tentatively TRBD1 (6 bases). V was clipped by 4 bases and J by 4 bases, with 23 bases between them. In germline, CDR1 is KGHSH, CDR2 LQKENI. The CDR3 runs 17 residues. For the CDR3, the DNA is TGTGCCAGCTCACTTTACTCCAGGGGAATCGTGGATTACGAGCAGTACTTC. Amino acids: CASSLYSRGIVDYEQYF.

This clonotype was seen a handful of times. The gene calls are TRBV4-3 and TRBJ2-7; the D call may be TRBD1 or TRBD2 (5 bases each). Germline CDR1 and CDR2: LGHNA and YSLEER. The CDR3 consists of 17 residues. Trimming stripped 0 bases from V and 4 bases from J, with 19 bases between. The CDR3 nucleotides read TGCGCCAGCAGCCAAGACCGGTTGACGGGGCCGGGGTACGAGCAGTACTTC. Amino acids: CASSQDRLTGPGYEQYF.

This clonotype was seen at least ten times. This sequence joins TRBV9 and TRBJ1-5; tentative D call: TRBD1 (6 bases). The CDR3 has 13 residues. Per germline, CDR1 SGDLS and CDR2 YYNGEE. Trimming took 3 bases from V and 5 from J, leaving 9 bases between them. The CDR3 loop is CASSEQGHQPQHF. The CDR3 coding sequence is TGTGCCAGCAGCGAACAGGGACATCAGCCCCAGCATTTT.

At least ten counts were recorded for this clonotype. The chain combines TRBV7-9 with TRBJ1-5; D remains ambiguous. CDR3 size: 12 residues. Deletions cut 5 bases from V and 4 bases from J, with 6 bases between. From germline, CDR1 is SEHNR and CDR2 FQNEAQ (reference sequence). CDR3 nucleotides: TGTGCCAGCAGCGTAGAGAATCAGCCCCAGCATTTT. Protein: CASSVENQPQHF.

The chain carries TRBV12-3 or TRBV12-4 and TRBJ2-3; 8 bases fit TRBD2. This CDR3 comprises 18 residues. Trimming at V came to 1 base and at J to 3 bases, leaving 12 bases not matched to a gene. The CDR3 nucleotides read TGTGCCAGCAGTTTAGGGGCCCCGGGACTAGGAGGGACAGATACGCAGTATTTT. Encoded protein: CASSLGAPGLGGTDTQYF.

The gene calls are TRBV20-1 and TRBJ2-7; D could derive from TRBD1 or TRBD2 (6 bases each). The CDR3 loop spans 17 amino acids. Germline values: CDR1 DFQATT, CDR2 SNEGSKA (reference sequence). The V end lost 2 bases, the J end lost 4 bases, and 24 bases lay between the germline ends. The CDR3 protein is CSARIAGTAEGGYEQYF. The CDR3 DNA reads TGCAGTGCTAGAATCGCTGGGACGGCCGAGGGGGGTTACGAGCAGTACTTC.

In this sample, this clonotype turned up a few times. The DNA for the CDR3 is TGTGCCAGCAGCGCCACAGGGGCATATGAGCAGTTCTTC. Amino acids: CASSATGAYEQFF. The V call is TRBV2, the J call TRBJ2-1, with 7 bases matching TRBD1. V was pared by 6 bases and J by 8 bases, with 7 bases of the junction left unmatched. Per germline, CDR1 SNHLY and CDR2 FYNNEI. The CDR3 length is 13 residues.

As DNA, the CDR3 is TGCAGTGCTAGCACCTGGACAGGGCCCTACGAGCAGTACTTC. Residues: CSASTWTGPYEQYF. This chain links TRBV20-1 with TRBJ2-7, with 8 bases identical to TRBD1. This CDR3 has 14 residues. The V gene end was trimmed by 3 bases and the J gene end by 2 bases; junction bases not matched to a gene: 6. The V gene's germline CDR1 is DFQATT and CDR2 SNEGSKA (reference sequence).

This chain connects TRBV11-2 to TRBJ2-1; D is possibly TRBD1 (5 bases). The V end was cut by 2 bases, the J end by 0 bases, with 17 bases between. Germline V CDR1 and CDR2: SGHAT, FQNNGV. CDR3 length: 18 amino acids. CDR3 nucleotide sequence: TGTGCCAGCAGCTTACGGACAAAGGTCTCGAACTCCTACAATGAGCAGTTCTTC. Translating it yields CASSLRTKVSNSYNEQFF.